The rows below give T cell receptor beta chains drawn from one sample of a study of blood T cells in healthy people across ages. TCRdb reprocessed the 5' RACE reads via MiXCR and lists one record per CDR3 protein. The sample has 600,000 or so distinct CDR3 sequences; roughly 30% are singletons. The specimen sequenced was blood. All receptors derive from a woman aged 80 or over in good health. Both conserved end residues are part of each CDR3. A D gene is named only where the DNA matches it firmly. Some rows have no size entry. The others give once, few or many, or a class for an expanded clone.

CDR3 protein: CARSLKDRGLLETQYF
CDR3 DNA: TGTGCCCGCAGCTTAAAGGACAGGGGGCTTCTGGAGACCCAGTACTTC
clone size: -
D gene: TRBD1
V gene: TRBV7-8
J gene: TRBJ2-5

CDR3 protein: CASSHIKRGRGNEQFF
CDR3 DNA: TGTGCCAGCAGCCACATAAAAAGGGGGCGGGGGAATGAGCAGTTCTTC
clone size: few
D gene: -
V gene: TRBV3-1
J gene: TRBJ2-1

CDR3 protein: CASRPTGASTDTQYF
CDR3 DNA: TGTGCCAGCCGCCCCACGGGGGCCAGCACAGATACGCAGTATTTT
clone size: -
D gene: -
V gene: TRBV6-5
J gene: TRBJ2-3

CDR3 protein: CATSRAWGVSDQPQHF
CDR3 DNA: TGTGCCACCAGCCGGGCTTGGGGGGTGAGCGATCAGCCCCAGCATTTT
clone size: -
D gene: -
V gene: TRBV15
J gene: TRBJ1-5

CDR3 protein: CSAQAGGPNEKLFF
CDR3 DNA: TGCAGTGCCCAAGCAGGAGGGCCTAATGAAAAACTGTTTTTT
clone size: many
D gene: -
V gene: TRBV20-1
J gene: TRBJ1-4

CDR3 protein: CASSPRDRGPTNGYTF
CDR3 DNA: TGTGCCAGCAGCCCCCGGGACAGGGGGCCTACGAATGGCTACACCTTC
clone size: -
D gene: TRBD1
V gene: TRBV9
J gene: TRBJ1-2

CDR3 protein: CATSRGTVMNTVAFF
CDR3 DNA: TGTGCCACCAGCAGGGGGACAGTCATGAACACTGTAGCTTTCTTT
clone size: -
D gene: TRBD1
V gene: TRBV15
J gene: TRBJ1-1

CDR3 protein: CASSFTMTGGNEKLFF
CDR3 DNA: TGCGCCAGCAGCTTTACCATGACAGGGGGAAATGAAAAACTGTTTTTT
clone size: -
D gene: TRBD1
V gene: TRBV5-1
J gene: TRBJ1-4

CDR3 protein: CASGLSSPGANVLTF
CDR3 DNA: TGTGCCAGCGGCTTAAGTTCCCCTGGGGCCAACGTCCTGACTTTC
clone size: few
D gene: -
V gene: TRBV7-3
J gene: TRBJ2-6

CDR3 protein: CASSWGQGNQPQHF
CDR3 DNA: TGCGCCAGCAGCTGGGGACAGGGGAATCAGCCCCAGCATTTT
clone size: many
D gene: TRBD1
V gene: TRBV7-6
J gene: TRBJ1-5

CDR3 protein: CASSQEFGTEIASYEQYF
CDR3 DNA: TGCGCCAGCAGCCAAGAGTTCGGGACGGAAATCGCCTCCTACGAGCAGTACTTC
clone size: few
D gene: -
V gene: TRBV4-1
J gene: TRBJ2-7

CDR3 protein: CASSSRVGNTNYGYTF
CDR3 DNA: TGTGCCAGCAGCTCCCGCGTTGGGAACACCAACTATGGCTACACCTTC
clone size: many
D gene: -
V gene: TRBV7-8
J gene: TRBJ1-2

CDR3 protein: CASSDTTGLQFF
CDR3 DNA: TGTGCCAGCAGTGACACGACAGGGCTGCAGTTCTTC
clone size: -
D gene: TRBD1
V gene: TRBV6-4
J gene: TRBJ2-1

CDR3 protein: CASSSLWADEQFF
CDR3 DNA: TGTGCCAGCAGTTCACTGTGGGCGGATGAGCAGTTCTTC
clone size: -
D gene: -
V gene: TRBV12-3/TRBV12-4
J gene: TRBJ2-1

CDR3 protein: CASRIRGLGELFF
CDR3 DNA: TGTGCCAGCAGGATACGGGGTCTCGGGGAGCTGTTTTTT
clone size: -
D gene: -
V gene: TRBV6-6
J gene: TRBJ2-2

CDR3 protein: CASSPTRGSGGGETQYF
CDR3 DNA: TGCGCCAGCAGCCCAACCCGGGGGAGCGGAGGAGGAGAGACCCAGTACTTC
clone size: -
D gene: -
V gene: TRBV4-3
J gene: TRBJ2-5

CDR3 protein: CAGSLAGSQYNEQFF
CDR3 DNA: TGTGCCGGCAGCTTAGCCGGGTCACAATACAATGAGCAGTTCTTC
clone size: -
D gene: -
V gene: TRBV7-9
J gene: TRBJ2-1

CDR3 protein: CASSETRGGGYTF
CDR3 DNA: TGTGCCAGCAGTGAAACCAGGGGTGGAGGCTACACCTTC
clone size: -
D gene: -
V gene: TRBV6-1
J gene: TRBJ1-2

CDR3 protein: CASSPRLAGGADTQYF
CDR3 DNA: TGTGCCAGCAGCCCGAGACTAGCGGGGGGAGCAGATACGCAGTATTTT
clone size: many
D gene: TRBD2
V gene: TRBV7-2
J gene: TRBJ2-3

CDR3 protein: CSVTGTRGGEQFF
CDR3 DNA: TGCAGTGTAACCGGGACTAGAGGCGGTGAGCAGTTCTTC
clone size: many
D gene: TRBD2
V gene: TRBV20-1
J gene: TRBJ2-1

CDR3 protein: CSARVLGTSGFGEQYF
CDR3 DNA: TGCAGTGCTAGAGTGCTAGGGACTAGCGGGTTCGGCGAGCAGTACTTC
clone size: many
D gene: TRBD2
V gene: TRBV20-1
J gene: TRBJ2-7

CDR3 protein: CASSLARIATNEKLFF
CDR3 DNA: TGTGCCAGCAGCTTAGCGAGGATTGCAACTAATGAAAAACTGTTTTTT
clone size: few
D gene: -
V gene: TRBV7-2
J gene: TRBJ1-4

CDR3 protein: CASSLDSFNYGYTF
CDR3 DNA: TGCGCCAGCAGCTTGGACAGTTTTAACTATGGCTACACCTTC
clone size: many
D gene: -
V gene: TRBV5-1
J gene: TRBJ1-2

CDR3 protein: CASGRTYGYTF
CDR3 DNA: TGTGCCTCGGGCAGGACCTATGGCTACACCTTC
clone size: -
D gene: -
V gene: TRBV12-3/TRBV12-4
J gene: TRBJ1-2

CDR3 protein: CASSEGQRGEQFF
CDR3 DNA: TGTGCCAGCAGTGAGGGGCAGCGTGGTGAGCAGTTCTTC
clone size: few
D gene: -
V gene: TRBV2
J gene: TRBJ2-1

CDR3 protein: CASREVGRYEQYF
CDR3 DNA: TGTGCCAGCAGAGAAGTCGGGCGGTACGAGCAGTACTTC
clone size: -
D gene: -
V gene: TRBV6-2/TRBV6-3
J gene: TRBJ2-7

CDR3 protein: CSVSQADRRSYEQYF
CDR3 DNA: TGCAGCGTTTCCCAAGCTGACAGACGCTCCTACGAGCAGTACTTC
clone size: many
D gene: -
V gene: TRBV29-1
J gene: TRBJ2-7

CDR3 protein: CASSAPGKNEKLFF
CDR3 DNA: TGTGCCAGCAGTGCGCCAGGGAAGAATGAAAAACTGTTTTTT
clone size: few
D gene: -
V gene: TRBV6-6
J gene: TRBJ1-4

CDR3 protein: CASSEQRGASEKLFF
CDR3 DNA: TGTGCCAGCAGCGAACAACGAGGGGCTAGTGAAAAACTGTTTTTT
clone size: few
D gene: -
V gene: TRBV9
J gene: TRBJ1-4

CDR3 protein: CASSLDRGVQPQHF
CDR3 DNA: TGTGCCAGCAGCCTGGACAGGGGGGTTCAGCCCCAGCATTTT
clone size: few
D gene: TRBD1
V gene: TRBV6-2/TRBV6-3
J gene: TRBJ1-5

CDR3 protein: CSARQGAGQPQHF
CDR3 DNA: TGCAGTGCGAGACAGGGGGCGGGGCAGCCCCAGCATTTT
clone size: many
D gene: TRBD1
V gene: TRBV20-1
J gene: TRBJ1-5

CDR3 protein: CSANIADRGTEEQYF
CDR3 DNA: TGCAGTGCCAACATAGCGGACAGGGGTACGGAGGAGCAGTACTTC
clone size: -
D gene: TRBD1
V gene: TRBV20-1
J gene: TRBJ2-7

CDR3 protein: CASSQGNPGTDTQYF
CDR3 DNA: TGCGCCAGCAGCCAAGGGAATCCGGGCACAGATACGCAGTATTTT
clone size: -
D gene: -
V gene: TRBV4-1
J gene: TRBJ2-3

CDR3 protein: CASSQDEGSEKLFF
CDR3 DNA: TGTGCCAGCAGCCAAGATGAAGGCTCTGAAAAACTGTTTTTT
clone size: -
D gene: -
V gene: TRBV4-2
J gene: TRBJ1-4

CDR3 protein: CSAATGGRSYNEQFF
CDR3 DNA: TGCAGTGCTGCAACAGGGGGTAGGTCCTACAATGAGCAGTTCTTC
clone size: -
D gene: TRBD1
V gene: TRBV20-1
J gene: TRBJ2-1

CDR3 protein: CATSDTGLGGSSYNEQFF
CDR3 DNA: TGTGCCACCAGTGATACGGGACTAGGGGGGTCCTCCTACAATGAGCAGTTCTTC
clone size: -
D gene: TRBD2
V gene: TRBV24-1
J gene: TRBJ2-1

CDR3 protein: CASSLVIVDTDTQYF
CDR3 DNA: TGCGCCAGCAGCTTGGTAATTGTCGACACAGATACGCAGTATTTT
clone size: -
D gene: -
V gene: TRBV5-1
J gene: TRBJ2-3

CDR3 protein: CASSAGFTEAFF
CDR3 DNA: TGTGCCAGCAGCGCAGGGTTCACTGAAGCTTTCTTT
clone size: many
D gene: -
V gene: TRBV7-8
J gene: TRBJ1-1

CDR3 protein: CASSQDTDGRTQYF
CDR3 DNA: TGTGCCAGCAGCCAAGATACTGATGGTCGGACCCAGTACTTC
clone size: once
D gene: -
V gene: TRBV4-2
J gene: TRBJ2-5

CDR3 protein: CASSSQGIAITYEQYF
CDR3 DNA: TGTGCCAGCAGCTCACAGGGGATTGCGATAACCTACGAGCAGTACTTC
clone size: many
D gene: TRBD1
V gene: TRBV11-2
J gene: TRBJ2-7

CDR3 protein: CASSSPGVTYEQYF
CDR3 DNA: TGTGCCAGCTCTTCCCCGGGGGTAACCTACGAGCAGTACTTC
clone size: many
D gene: -
V gene: TRBV28
J gene: TRBJ2-7

CDR3 protein: CASSGSMGGAYEQYF
CDR3 DNA: TGCGCCAGCAGCGGTTCTATGGGGGGGGCCTACGAGCAGTACTTC
clone size: many
D gene: TRBD2
V gene: TRBV5-1
J gene: TRBJ2-7

CDR3 protein: CASSLTGMQETQYF
CDR3 DNA: TGTGCCAGCAGCTTGACAGGGATGCAAGAGACCCAGTACTTC
clone size: once
D gene: -
V gene: TRBV5-5
J gene: TRBJ2-5

CDR3 protein: CASGDDIIYEQYF
CDR3 DNA: TGCGCCAGCGGCGACGATATAATATACGAGCAGTACTTC
clone size: once
D gene: -
V gene: TRBV5-1
J gene: TRBJ2-7

CDR3 protein: CASGPGTVSSQFF
CDR3 DNA: TGTGCCAGCGGCCCGGGGACCGTGTCTTCTCAGTTCTTC
clone size: -
D gene: -
V gene: TRBV3-1
J gene: TRBJ2-1

CDR3 protein: CASSVEGTGPDTQYF
CDR3 DNA: TGTGCCAGCAGCGTAGAGGGCACAGGGCCAGATACGCAGTATTTT
clone size: many
D gene: -
V gene: TRBV7-6
J gene: TRBJ2-3

CDR3 protein: CASSVGQLPTEAFF
CDR3 DNA: TGTGCCAGCAGTGTCGGGCAGCTACCTACTGAAGCTTTCTTT
clone size: -
D gene: -
V gene: TRBV6-1
J gene: TRBJ1-1

CDR3 protein: CASSLASDRYTEAFF
CDR3 DNA: TGCGCCAGCAGCTTGGCGTCAGATCGTTACACTGAAGCTTTCTTT
clone size: many
D gene: -
V gene: TRBV5-1
J gene: TRBJ1-1